The 9 T cell receptor beta chains below all came from one sample that was sequenced in a study of shared clonotypes between healthy human individuals. Clones were read by immunoSEQ multiplex PCR, and TCRdb kept only the in-frame ones, dropping some. The table lists some 980,000 clones, 76% of them singletons, with roughly 1.5% in the top ten. The sample comprised memory CD4+ T cells sorted from blood. Subset defined: CD45RA-negative fraction. These receptors were obtained from a man younger than 35 in good health.

This rearrangement joins TRBV5-4 to TRBJ2-7, with D maybe TRBD1 (5 bases). Germline V CDR1 and CDR2: SGHNT, YYREEE (reference sequence). The CDR3 length is 14 residues. The germline V and J ends were trimmed by 7 bases and 0 bases, with 14 bases remaining between them. Written as DNA, the CDR3 is TGTGCCAGCCGAGAACAGGATTCCTCCTACGAGCAGTACTTC. Protein: CASREQDSSYEQYF.

The gene calls are TRBV15 and TRBJ2-3, with a tentative D call TRBD1 (6 bases). The CDR3 spans 14 residues. Deletions cut 6 bases from V and 2 bases from J, with 12 bases between. The germline gives CDR1 LNHNV, CDR2 YYDKDF (reference sequence). The CDR3 sequence: CATSPQGTTDTQYF. The CDR3, as DNA: TGTGCCACCAGTCCACAGGGTACCACAGATACGCAGTATTTT.

This chain links TRBV5-4 with TRBJ1-3; D is unclear. The CDR3 has 16 residues. The V and J ends lost 4 bases and 0 bases respectively, with 14 bases between them. Per germline, CDR1 SGHNT and CDR2 YYREEE (reference sequence). This CDR3 is CASSPGIVASGNTIYF. The CDR3 DNA reads as TGTGCCAGCAGCCCTGGCATAGTAGCCTCTGGAAACACCATATATTTT.

The V call is TRBV6-5, the J call TRBJ1-1; 8 positions agree with TRBD1. The V and J ends lost 5 bases and 8 bases, in that order; junction bases with no gene match: 7. Germline V gene sequence: CDR1 MNHEY, CDR2 SVGAGI. The CDR3 consists of 13 residues. CDR3 coding DNA: TGTGCCAGCAGTCCAGACAGGGGACAAGAAGCTTTCTTT. Translated, it gives CASSPDRGQEAFF.

This chain connects TRBV29-1 to TRBJ2-3; 15 positions match TRBD2. Germline lookup yields CDR1 SQVTM and CDR2 ANQGSEA. This CDR3 spans 19 amino acids. V shed 6 bases, J shed 2 bases, and the junction held 15 bases outside the gene matches. This CDR3 reads CSVPPGLAGGGIITDTQYF. In DNA form, the CDR3 reads TGCAGCGTGCCCCCGGGACTAGCGGGAGGTGGGATCATCACAGATACGCAGTATTTT.

A single count supports this clone. The rearrangement links TRBV11-3 to TRBJ2-1; possible D gene TRBD1, 5 bases. The length of the CDR3 is 14 residues. V was cut by 3 bases and J by 0 bases, with 6 bases left in between. Germline-derived CDR1 and CDR2 are SGHNT and YENEEA. CDR3 loop: CASSFRGSYNEQFF. CDR3 coding DNA: TGTGCCAGCAGCTTTAGGGGCTCCTACAATGAGCAGTTCTTC.

The chain recombines TRBV5-1 with TRBJ2-5, with unresolved D. The ends were cut back, 6 bases at V and 7 bases at J, with 16 bases in the middle. CDR1 and CDR2 from the germline V gene are SGHRS and YFSETQ. CDR3 length equals 13 residues. CDR3 sequence (DNA): TGCGCCAGCACCGAAAACACCGGCGGGACCCAGTACTTC. This codes for CASTENTGGTQYF.

The chain carries TRBV5-1 and TRBJ2-1, with 10 bases identical to TRBD2. This CDR3 spans 20 amino acids. Germline V lookup: CDR1 SGHRS, CDR2 YFSETQ. V trimming: 5 bases; J trimming: 7 bases; junction bases outside the gene matches: 24. In DNA, the CDR3 is TGCGCCAGCAGTCCCTCGAGTTTAGGGCCTAGCGGGAGCCCGAGGAATGAGCAGTTCTTC. The encoded protein is CASSPSSLGPSGSPRNEQFF. The full variable domain, its missing parts supplied by reference TRBV5-1 and TRBJ2-1, is KAGVTQTPRYLIKTRGQQVTLSCSPISGHRSVSWYQQTPGQGLQFLFEYFSETQRNKGNFPGRFSGRQFSNSRSEMNVSTLELGDSALYLCASSPSSLGPSGSPRNEQFFGPGTRLTVL.

The V and J genes are TRBV29-1 and TRBJ1-1; perhaps TRBD1 as D (5 bases). The V and J ends lost 6 bases and 1 base respectively, with 15 bases between them. Germline V lookup: CDR1 SQVTM, CDR2 ANQGSEA. This CDR3 has 14 residues. The CDR3 sequence is CSVLRYGANTEAFF. CDR3 DNA sequence: TGCAGCGTCCTCCGATATGGGGCGAACACTGAAGCTTTCTTT. The whole variable domain, remainder taken from reference TRBV29-1 and TRBJ1-1, is SAVISQKPSRDICQRGTSLTIQCQVDSQVTMMFWYRQQPGQSLTLIATANQGSEATYESGFVIDKFPISRPNLTFSTLTVSNMSPEDSSIYLCSVLRYGANTEAFFGQGTRLTVV.